These 29 T cell receptor beta chains were sequenced from one sample in a study of PD-1 blockade in classical Hodgkin lymphoma. No patient escaped relapse after autologous stem cell transplantation, and brentuximab vedotin exposure varied. The data were produced by immunoSEQ multiplex PCR, yet TCRdb's version contains in-frame clones alone and is incomplete. In the table there are approximately 89,000 clones, approximately 88% of which are singletons. The sequenced sample was peripheral blood mononuclear cells (PBMCs), obtained at baseline. These receptors were collected from a human donor with classical Hodgkin lymphoma.

The chain couples TRBV6-1 to TRBJ2-3; D is uncertain. CDR1 is MNHNS, CDR2 SASEGT, per germline. CDR3 length: 16 amino acids. Trimming cost V 4 bases and J 3 bases, with 17 bases left between them. For the CDR3, the DNA is TGTGCCAGCAGTGTTGCCGAGCAGCGTAGGACAGATACGCAGTATTTT. Its translation: CASSVAEQRRTDTQYF.

This sequence joins TRBV12-5 and TRBJ1-3, with D maybe TRBD1 (5 bases). The CDR3 has 16 amino acids. Germline CDR1 reads LGHNT; CDR2 reads FRNRAP. V was clipped by 0 bases and J by 4 bases, with 13 bases between them. DNA of the CDR3: TGTGCTAGTGGTTTGGTAATCGGGGCGGCGGGAAACACCATATATTTT. This gives the protein CASGLVIGAAGNTIYF. The full variable domain, completed using reference TRBV12-5 and TRBJ1-3, is DARVTQTPRHKVTEMGQEVTMRCQPILGHNTVFWYRQTMMQGLELLAYFRNRAPLDDSGMPKDRFSAEMPDATLATLKIQPSEPRDSAVYFCASGLVIGAAGNTIYFGEGSWLTVV.

This clone was detected once. The chain carries TRBV9 and TRBJ2-1, with 7 nucleotides matching TRBD2. Per germline, CDR1 SGDLS and CDR2 YYNGEE. There are 16 residues in the CDR3. Unmatched junction bases numbered 7, after V lost 3 bases and J lost 1 base. This chain's CDR3 is CASSAVLASSYNEQFF. Here the CDR3 DNA reads TGTGCCAGCAGCGCAGTACTAGCGAGTTCCTACAATGAGCAGTTCTTC. Full variable domain (remainder filled in from reference TRBV9 and TRBJ2-1): DSGVTQTPKHLITATGQRVTLRCSPRSGDLSVYWYQQSLDQGLQFLIQYYNGEERAKGNILERFSAQQFPDLHSELNLSSLELGDSALYFCASSAVLASSYNEQFFGPGTRLTVL.

The chain employs TRBV6-5 and TRBJ2-2; 8 bases fit TRBD1. CDR1 is MNHEY and CDR2 is SVGAGI in the germline V gene. Trimming took 6 bases from V and 4 from J; bases not matched to a gene: 7. The length of the CDR3 is 15 residues. CDR3 sequence (DNA): TGTGCCAGCAGCCCGCAGGGGGCGGTCACCGGGGAGCTGTTTTTT. Residues: CASSPQGAVTGELFF.

The rearrangement links TRBV9 to TRBJ2-1, with D possibly TRBD2 on 5 matching bases. Trimming left V 0 bases short and J 5 bases short, with 18 bases between. The CDR3 is made up of 17 amino acids. Germline-derived CDR1 and CDR2 are SGDLS and YYNGEE. The CDR3 DNA follows: TGTGCCAGCAGCGTAGGTCTGCTGAAGCGGAACGACAATGAGCAGTTCTTC. Translation gives CASSVGLLKRNDNEQFF. Full variable domain (remainder filled in from reference TRBV9 and TRBJ2-1): DSGVTQTPKHLITATGQRVTLRCSPRSGDLSVYWYQQSLDQGLQFLIQYYNGEERAKGNILERFSAQQFPDLHSELNLSSLELGDSALYFCASSVGLLKRNDNEQFFGPGTRLTVL.

This rearrangement joins TRBV7-8 to TRBJ1-2; possibly TRBD1 for D (5 bases). Trimming pared 2 bases from V and 3 bases from J, leaving 10 bases between. The germline V gene encodes CDR1 SGHVS and CDR2 FQNEAQ. The CDR3 has 14 residues. The CDR3 nucleotides are TGTGCCAGCAGCTTATCGTGGGGCGACTATGGCTACACCTTC. Translated, it gives CASSLSWGDYGYTF.

This chain connects TRBV9 to TRBJ2-3, with D perhaps assigned TRBD1 or TRBD2 (6 bases each). CDR3 length: 15 amino acids. V dropped 3 bases and J dropped 6 bases, with 17 bases sitting between them. Germline CDR1 and CDR2: SGDLS and YYNGEE. The CDR3 is CASSAYPGGPDTQYF. In DNA, the CDR3 is TGTGCCAGCAGCGCATACCCCGGGGGCCCGGATACGCAGTATTTT.

This sequence joins TRBV4-3 and TRBJ2-3, with 7 bases aligning to TRBD2. CDR3 length: 16 amino acids. Germline V gene data show CDR1 as LGHNA and CDR2 as YSLEER. Trimming took 0 bases from V and 7 from J; bases not matched to a gene: 10. CDR3 sequence reads: CASSQDPAGVMNTQYF. CDR3 in DNA: TGCGCCAGCAGCCAAGATCCGGCGGGAGTAATGAATACGCAGTATTTT.

The V and J genes are TRBV6-6 and TRBJ1-5; D gene unclear. V shed 8 bases and J shed 6 bases, with 17 bases lying between them. The CDR3 length is 14 residues. The germline V gene encodes CDR1 MNHNY and CDR2 SVGAGI (reference sequence). The CDR3 DNA sequence: TGTGCCAGCGCCCACGGGTCCCCGGGTCAGCCCCAGCATTTT. Translated: CASAHGSPGQPQHF.

The gene calls are TRBV9 and TRBJ1-2; unclear D gene. The CDR3 contains 14 residues. Trimming removed 4 bases from V and 0 bases from J, with 10 bases in between. Germline V gives CDR1 SGDLS, CDR2 YYNGEE. The CDR3 spells CASSTDGSNYGYTF. CDR3 DNA: TGTGCCAGCAGCACGGACGGTTCTAACTATGGCTACACCTTC. Drawing the rest from reference TRBV9 and TRBJ1-2, the complete variable domain is DSGVTQTPKHLITATGQRVTLRCSPRSGDLSVYWYQQSLDQGLQFLIQYYNGEERAKGNILERFSAQQFPDLHSELNLSSLELGDSALYFCASSTDGSNYGYTFGSGTRLTVV.

The gene calls are TRBV10-3 and TRBJ2-1; the match to TRBD1 covers 8 bases. CDR1 and CDR2 (germline): ENHRY, SYGVKD. The trim removed 5 bases at V and 8 bases at J, leaving 2 bases unmatched. CDR3 length equals 12 residues. CDR3 region: CAISRQGYEQFF. The CDR3 DNA follows: TGTGCCATCAGTAGACAGGGGTATGAGCAGTTCTTC.

The genes are TRBV5-4 and TRBJ2-5, with 8 nucleotides matching TRBD2. With V trimmed by 2 bases and J by 4 bases, 4 bases remained unmatched. This CDR3 has 14 amino acids. From germline, CDR1 is SGHNT and CDR2 YYREEE (reference sequence). CDR3: CASSLAGALETQYF. As DNA, the CDR3 is TGTGCCAGCAGCTTAGCGGGAGCGTTAGAGACCCAGTACTTC.

The chain has TRBV5-5 and TRBJ1-1; no firm D call. The CDR3 contains 12 residues. Trimming removed 0 bases at V and 5 bases at J, with 5 bases between. Per the germline V gene, CDR1 is SGHKS and CDR2 is YYEKEE (reference sequence). Here the CDR3 reads CASSLGWTEAFF. CDR3 coding DNA: TGTGCCAGCAGCTTGGGATGGACTGAAGCTTTCTTT.

The chain has TRBV7-9 and TRBJ1-4; 10 nucleotides line up with TRBD1. Unmatched junction bases numbered 8, after V lost 5 bases and J lost 8 bases. The CDR3 runs 15 residues. CDR1 is SEHNR and CDR2 is FQNEAQ in the germline V gene (reference sequence). This chain's CDR3 is CASSPRTGGDEKLFF. The DNA for the CDR3 is TGTGCCAGCAGCCCTAGGACAGGGGGGGACGAAAAACTGTTTTTT.

This chain uses TRBV6-1 with TRBJ2-7, with 7 bases aligning to TRBD1. With V trimmed by 4 bases and J by 2 bases, 8 bases remained unmatched. There are 15 residues in the CDR3. Looked up from germline, CDR1 is MNHNS and CDR2 is SASEGT. Here the CDR3 reads CASSAGGQRTYEQYF. CDR3 bases: TGTGCCAGCAGTGCAGGGGGACAGAGGACCTACGAGCAGTACTTC.

The V gene is TRBV19, the J gene TRBJ2-7; D gene unclear. The length of the CDR3 is 15 residues. V lost 5 bases to trimming and J lost 3 bases, with 17 bases between them. CDR1 and CDR2 (germline): LNHDA, SQIVND (reference sequence). This chain's CDR3 is CASSWSRAGNYEQYF. The CDR3 bases are TGTGCCAGTAGTTGGTCCCGGGCAGGCAACTACGAGCAGTACTTC.

The chain employs TRBV10-3 and TRBJ2-7; tentatively, D is TRBD2 (5 bases). Per the germline V gene, CDR1 is ENHRY and CDR2 is SYGVKD. V gave up 0 bases and J gave up 6 bases, with 6 bases separating them. This CDR3 is built from 12 residues. The CDR3 DNA sequence: TGTGCCATCAGTGAGTCTGGGAGCGAGCAGTACTTC. Amino acid sequence: CAISESGSEQYF.

The chain couples TRBV7-8 to TRBJ1-1, with D maybe TRBD1 (6 bases). CDR1 and CDR2 from the germline V gene are SGHVS and FQNEAQ. Deletions cut 5 bases from V and 4 bases from J, with 17 bases between. This CDR3 has 15 amino acids. The CDR3 spells CASSQLQGAGTEAFF. The CDR3 DNA follows: TGTGCCAGCAGCCAACTACAGGGAGCGGGCACTGAAGCTTTCTTT.

V and J are TRBV10-3 and TRBJ2-1; D possibly corresponds to TRBD2 (7 bases). This CDR3 contains 15 residues. Germline loops: CDR1 ENHRY, CDR2 SYGVKD. V was cut by 10 bases and J by 4 bases, with 20 bases left in between. The CDR3, as DNA: TGTGCCACCCGGGGGGCAGGAGGGGAGTACAATGAGCAGTTCTTC. Residues: CATRGAGGEYNEQFF.

This clone has a handful of counts. This chain joins TRBV10-3 and TRBJ1-1; the D gene is possibly TRBD1 (5 bases). Trimming pared 6 bases from V and 5 bases from J, leaving 16 bases between. This CDR3 is 14 amino acids long. Germline V gives CDR1 ENHRY, CDR2 SYGVKD. CDR3 sequence (DNA): TGTGCCATCAGGGATCAGGGATCGGAAACTGAAGCTTTCTTT. Its translation is CAIRDQGSETEAFF.

V usage is TRBV5-8 and J usage is TRBJ1-2, with D uncertain. CDR3 length: 12 amino acids. Germline V gives CDR1 SGHTS, CDR2 YDEGEE. Trimming shortened V by 3 bases and J by 4 bases, and 7 bases separated the two germline ends. The CDR3 here is CASSSGSYGYTF. In DNA, the CDR3 is TGTGCCAGCAGCTCCGGGAGCTATGGCTACACCTTC. Drawing the rest from reference TRBV5-8 and TRBJ1-2, the complete variable domain is EAGVTQSPTHLIKTRGQQATLRCSPISGHTSVYWYQQALGLGLQFLLWYDEGEERNRGNFPPRFSGRQFPNYSSELNVNALELEDSALYLCASSSGSYGYTFGSGTRLTVV.

The gene calls are TRBV5-4 and TRBJ2-5, with 8 bases lining up with TRBD1. From germline, CDR1 is SGHNT and CDR2 YYREEE (reference sequence). The CDR3 is made up of 14 amino acids. V trimming: 3 bases; J trimming: 0 bases; junction bases outside the gene matches: 1. CDR3 sequence: CASSWGQDQETQYF. The CDR3 nucleotides are TGTGCCAGCAGCTGGGGACAGGACCAAGAGACCCAGTACTTC.

V usage is TRBV6-6 and J usage is TRBJ1-3; TRBD1 is a possible D gene (5 bases). Trimming removed 6 bases at V and 0 bases at J, with 9 bases between. This CDR3 region has 14 residues. CDR1 MNHNY and CDR2 SVGAGI come from the germline V gene (reference sequence). The CDR3 loop reads CASSQGLSGNTIYF. CDR3 nucleotides: TGTGCCAGCAGCCAGGGCCTCTCTGGAAACACCATATATTTT.

This clone showed up just once. V is TRBV19 and J is TRBJ2-1, with D perhaps matching TRBD1 or TRBD2 (5 bases each). The CDR3 totals 11 residues. Germline CDR1 reads LNHDA; CDR2 reads SQIVND (reference sequence). Trimming pared 10 bases from V and 15 bases from J, leaving 19 bases between. The CDR3 sequence is CATRGASRMFF. The CDR3 bases are TGTGCCACCCGAGGGGCTAGCCGGATGTTCTTC.

This chain connects TRBV6-5 to TRBJ1-1; D gene ambiguous. CDR3 length: 14 residues. Germline-derived CDR1 and CDR2 are MNHEY and SVGAGI. V lost 7 bases and J 5 bases, leaving 17 bases between the germline ends. CDR3 nucleotide sequence: TGTGCCAGCATCGCACCGGGTGGGTCGACTGAAGCTTTCTTT. It translates to CASIAPGGSTEAFF.

This chain joins TRBV6-6 and TRBJ2-7, with TRBD1 identical over 8 bases. CDR1 is MNHNY and CDR2 is SVGAGI in the germline V gene (reference sequence). J lost 7 bases, V lost 7 bases, and 12 bases had no gene match. The CDR3 consists of 14 residues. CDR3 DNA sequence: TGTGCCAGCACCCTCCAACAGGGGGTCGGGGAGCAGTACTTC. Translating it yields CASTLQQGVGEQYF.

This CDR3 is CASSLTPTPREQYF. Written as DNA, the CDR3 is TGTGCCAGCAGCCTTACGCCCACCCCTCGTGAGCAGTACTTC. The chain joins TRBV6-5 to TRBJ2-7; D not certain. This CDR3 has 14 amino acids. The germline V and J ends were trimmed by 6 bases and 7 bases, with 19 bases remaining between them. The germline gives CDR1 MNHEY, CDR2 SVGAGI.

J is TRBJ2-7 and V is TRBV18; 8 nucleotides align to TRBD1. The V gene's germline CDR1 is KGHSH and CDR2 LQKENI. The CDR3 is 15 amino acids. Trimming at V came to 4 bases and at J to 2 bases, leaving 7 bases not matched to a gene. The DNA for the CDR3 is TGTGCCAGCTCACGGGGTGGACAGGGCACCTACGAGCAGTACTTC. It specifies CASSRGGQGTYEQYF.

The chain combines TRBV9 with TRBJ2-3; D is possibly TRBD2 (6 bases). Trimming removed 0 bases at V and 3 bases at J, with 17 bases between. The germline V gene encodes CDR1 SGDLS and CDR2 YYNGEE. This CDR3 has 17 amino acids. As DNA, the CDR3 is TGTGCCAGCAGCGTAGACCCCCCGGGAGCAGTTACAGATACGCAGTATTTT. Translating it yields CASSVDPPGAVTDTQYF.